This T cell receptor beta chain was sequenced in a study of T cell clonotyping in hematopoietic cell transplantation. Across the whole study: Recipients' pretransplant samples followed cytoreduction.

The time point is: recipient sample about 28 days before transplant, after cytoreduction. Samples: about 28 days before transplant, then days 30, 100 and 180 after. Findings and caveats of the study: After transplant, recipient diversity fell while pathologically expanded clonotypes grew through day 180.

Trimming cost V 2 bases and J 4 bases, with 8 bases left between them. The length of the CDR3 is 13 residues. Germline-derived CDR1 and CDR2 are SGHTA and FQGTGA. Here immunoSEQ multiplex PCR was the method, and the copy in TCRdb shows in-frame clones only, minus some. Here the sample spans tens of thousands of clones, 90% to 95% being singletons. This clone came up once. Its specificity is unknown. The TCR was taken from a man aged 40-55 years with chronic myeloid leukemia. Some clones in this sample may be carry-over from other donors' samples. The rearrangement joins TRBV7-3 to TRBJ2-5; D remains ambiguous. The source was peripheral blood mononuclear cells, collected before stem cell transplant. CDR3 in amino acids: CASSLARSETQYF. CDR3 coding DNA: TGTGCCAGCAGCTTAGCCCGGTCAGAGACCCAGTACTTC.